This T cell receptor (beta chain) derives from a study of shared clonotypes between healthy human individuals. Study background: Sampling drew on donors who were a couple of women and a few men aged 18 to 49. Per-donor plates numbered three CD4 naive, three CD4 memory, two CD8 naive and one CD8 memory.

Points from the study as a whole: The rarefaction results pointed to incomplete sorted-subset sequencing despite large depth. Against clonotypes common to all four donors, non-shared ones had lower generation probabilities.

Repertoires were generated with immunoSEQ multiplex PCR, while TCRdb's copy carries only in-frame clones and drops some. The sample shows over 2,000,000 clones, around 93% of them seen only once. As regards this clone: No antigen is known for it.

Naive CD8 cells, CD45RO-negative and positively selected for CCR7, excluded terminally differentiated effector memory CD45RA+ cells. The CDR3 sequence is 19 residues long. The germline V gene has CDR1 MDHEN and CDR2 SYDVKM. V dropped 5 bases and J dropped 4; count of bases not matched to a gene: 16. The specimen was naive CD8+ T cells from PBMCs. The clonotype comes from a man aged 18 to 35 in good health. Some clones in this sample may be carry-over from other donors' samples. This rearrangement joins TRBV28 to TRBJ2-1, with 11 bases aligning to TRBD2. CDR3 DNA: TGTGCCAGCAGTCCTCTGGGGGGGGCGGGACTAGCGGCTTACAATGAGCAGTTCTTC. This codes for CASSPLGGAGLAAYNEQFF. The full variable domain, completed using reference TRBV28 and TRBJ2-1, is DVKVTQSSRYLVKRTGEKVFLECVQDMDHENMFWYRQDPGLGLRLIYFSYDVKMKEKGDIPEGYSVSREKKERFSLILESASTNQTSMYLCASSPLGGAGLAAYNEQFFGPGTRLTVL.